The 15 T cell receptor beta chains below all came from one sample that was sequenced in a study of blood T cells in healthy people across ages. Primers used in a second PCR of about 6 to 12 cycles were a sample-barcoded 5' primer and a J-beta primer mix. TCRdb recomputed calls from the 5' RACE reads with MiXCR, one row per CDR3 protein. The sample includes 650,000 to 700,000 distinct CDR3 sequences, approximately 52% of them seen just once. Sequencing was done on a sample of blood. These TCRs come from a woman aged 80 or over in good health.

Concerning this clonotype: One base away lies a much larger clone, so this may be a sequencing read error. The V call is TRBV6-5, the J call TRBJ2-1; D call uncertain. The J call may not be correct, given that the DNA end is closer to TRBJ2-7. Germline V gene sequence: CDR1 MNHEY, CDR2 SVGAGI. The CDR3 extends over 17 amino acids. CDR3 amino acids: CASSYTAALESYNEQYF. The CDR3 coding sequence is TGTGCCAGCAGTTACACGGCAGCCCTTGAATCCTACAATGAGCAGTACTTC.

As to this clonotype: A much larger clone sits a single nucleotide away, making a read error possible. V and J are TRBV2 and TRBJ2-5; possibly TRBD2 for D (7 bases). The CDR3 sequence is 14 residues long. Between the trimmed V and J ends, which lost 11 bases and 11 bases, there was a span of 27 bases. The germline gives CDR1 SNHLY, CDR2 FYNNEI. The CDR3 nucleotides read TGTGCCTCCTTCAGGGGAGGGCAAGTCGATGAGCAGTACTTC. Its protein product is CASFRGGQVDEQYF.

This clonotype came up a few times. Written as DNA, the CDR3 is TGCGCCAGCAGCCAAGTCCCTAGCGGGAGGGCCTATACCGGGGAGCTGTTTTTT. Its translation is CASSQVPSGRAYTGELFF. The chain employs TRBV4-1 and TRBJ2-2, with TRBD2 identical over 12 bases. This CDR3 is 18 amino acids long. The V segment lost 1 base and the J segment 5 bases; nucleotides outside the gene matches: 8. Germline CDR1 reads MGHRA; CDR2 reads YSYEKL.

This clonotype has just a few counts. This may stem from a read error, because a much larger clone lies one nucleotide away. This chain links TRBV5-1 with TRBJ2-7, with D perhaps TRBD1 (6 bases). V lost 3 bases and J lost 2, with 9 bases in between. The CDR3 covers 13 residues. In germline, CDR1 is SGHRS, CDR2 YFSETQ. The CDR3 coding sequence is TGCGCCAGCAGCTGGGGGCCGACCTACGAGCAGTACTTC. It yields the protein CASSWGPTYEQYF. Full variable domain (remainder filled in from reference TRBV5-1 and TRBJ2-7): KAGVTQTPRYLIKTRGQQVTLSCSPISGHRSVSWYQQTPGQGLQFLFEYFSETQRNKGNFPGRFSGRQFSNSRSEMNVSTLELGDSALYLCASSWGPTYEQYFGPGTRLTVT.

As regards this clonotype: Just one base apart from a much larger clone, this may be a read error. J is TRBJ2-1 and V is TRBV12-3 or TRBV12-4, with TRBD2 as a possible D gene (7 bases). V was pared by 5 bases and J by 9 bases, with 14 bases between. CDR3 length equals 13 residues. The CDR3 is CASSPTGGSEQFF. For the CDR3, the DNA is TGTGCCAGCAGTCCAACGGGGGGCAGTGAGCAGTTCTTC.

This clonotype was observed a handful of times. The V call is TRBV20-1, the J call TRBJ2-1; no definite D call. Germline values: CDR1 DFQATT, CDR2 SNEGSKA (reference sequence). With 3 bases removed from V and 7 bases from J, the gap between germline ends came to 13 bases. CDR3 length equals 13 residues. The CDR3: CSASGQVRNEQFF. The DNA of the CDR3 is TGCAGTGCTAGCGGCCAGGTTCGGAATGAGCAGTTCTTC.

To note about this clonotype: This clone may be a read error of a much larger clone one base away. The gene calls are TRBV11-2 and TRBJ2-3; no clear D gene. The V gene's germline CDR1 is SGHAT and CDR2 FQNNGV. The CDR3 totals 12 residues. Trimming cost V 5 bases and J 2 bases, with 5 bases left between them. CDR3 residues: CASSQHTDTQYF. The CDR3 coding sequence is TGTGCCAGCAGCCAACACACAGATACGCAGTATTTT.

This chain links TRBV4-1 with TRBJ1-2; 7 bases agree with TRBD1. The CDR3 extends over 15 amino acids. Germline-derived CDR1 and CDR2 are MGHRA and YSYEKL. The J segment lost 3 bases and the V segment lost 3 bases, leaving 7 bases of the junction unmatched. The chain's CDR3 is CASSHPSGQDYGYTF. The CDR3 DNA follows: TGCGCCAGCAGCCACCCGTCCGGACAGGACTATGGCTACACCTTC.

Ten or more counts support this clonotype. CDR3 DNA: TGCAGTGCTCGAGGGAGGGAAGGGCAGTACTTC. It is translated as CSARGREGQYF. This chain links TRBV20-1 with TRBJ2-7; 7 bases line up with TRBD2. Germline V gene data show CDR1 as DFQATT and CDR2 as SNEGSKA (reference sequence). With V trimmed by 5 bases and J by 9 bases, 7 bases remained unmatched. This CDR3 region has 11 residues.

This clonotype was picked up many times. The CDR3 DNA follows: TGTGCCAGCAGCCGCTCGACAGGGGCTTTTAATGAAAAACTGTTTTTT. Translated, it gives CASSRSTGAFNEKLFF. The chain is built from TRBV12-3 or TRBV12-4 and TRBJ1-4; 8 bases agree with TRBD1. This CDR3 region has 16 residues. J lost 4 bases, V lost 6 bases, and 10 bases had no gene match.

This clonotype came up once. V usage is TRBV16 and J usage is TRBJ1-1, with D unresolved. CDR1 and CDR2 from the germline V gene are KGHSY and FQNENV. This CDR3 is built from 14 residues. Trimming took 2 bases from V and 2 from J, leaving 9 bases between them. CDR3 nucleotide sequence: TGTGCCAGCAGCCAAGCCTCATTCAACACTGAAGCTTTCTTT. Amino acid sequence: CASSQASFNTEAFF.

Regarding this clonotype: This may be a read error: a much more frequent sequence differs by one nucleotide. The chain carries TRBV5-1 and TRBJ2-1; 8 bases are shared with TRBD2. V was clipped by 4 bases and J by 5 bases; unmatched bases: 8. Germline V gives CDR1 SGHRS, CDR2 YFSETQ. There are 15 residues in the CDR3. CDR3 DNA: TGCGCCAGCAGCCTCACAGCGGGGGCAAACAATGAGCAGTTCTTC. Translating gives CASSLTAGANNEQFF.

Ten or more counts support this clonotype. With a much larger clone just one base away, this may be a read error. V is TRBV7-2 and J is TRBJ2-5; the match to TRBD2 covers 8 bases. The trim removed 0 bases at V and 11 bases at J, leaving 23 bases unmatched. CDR3 length equals 19 residues. CDR1 and CDR2 from the germline V gene are SGHTA and FQGNSA. The CDR3 DNA reads as TGTGCCAGCAGCTTAGCGGGTATCGGGACTAGTCACCGTGCAAATGAGCAGTACTTC. Encoded protein: CASSLAGIGTSHRANEQYF.

This chain links TRBV28 with TRBJ2-7; possibly TRBD1 for D (5 bases). Trimming cost V 10 bases and J 4 bases, with 8 bases left between them. Germline lookup yields CDR1 MDHEN and CDR2 SYDVKM. The CDR3 is 10 amino acids. The DNA of the CDR3 is TGTGCCACACAGGCATACGAGCAGTACTTC. It yields the protein CATQAYEQYF.

The gene calls are TRBV27 and TRBJ1-2; a weak D match, TRBD1 (5 bases). V lost 2 bases and J lost 6, with 10 bases in between. The germline V gene encodes CDR1 MNHEY and CDR2 SMNVEV (reference sequence). This CDR3 is 13 amino acids long. For the CDR3, the DNA is TGTGCCAGCAGTTTAGGGGGATCAGATGGCTACACCTTC. As protein: CASSLGGSDGYTF.